One sample yielded the 8 T cell receptor beta chains listed below, sequenced in a study of T cells after yellow fever vaccination. TCRdb analysed the 5' RACE reads with MiXCR anew, one entry per CDR3 protein. The sample consists of a few hundred thousand distinct CDR3 sequences, 15% to 20% of them appearing once. The sequencing here drew on PBMCs, taken 15 days after the yellow fever booster vaccination. The origin of the receptors is a man aged 25 to 45 who received the YFV17D yellow fever vaccine.

This clonotype was counted only a few times. J is TRBJ2-5 and V is TRBV20-1; 10 nucleotides align to TRBD2. The CDR3 has 13 residues. CDR1 is DFQATT and CDR2 is SNEGSKA in the germline V gene (reference sequence). Germline trimming cut 3 bases from V and 7 bases from J; bases unmatched to any gene: 5. The CDR3 DNA is TGCAGTGCTAGTCCCGGACTAGCGGCGACCCAGTACTTC. This sequence encodes CSASPGLAATQYF.

This chain connects TRBV7-9 to TRBJ1-4, with D tentatively TRBD1 (5 bases). V dropped 3 bases and J dropped 7 bases, with 21 bases sitting between them. Germline CDR1 reads SEHNR; CDR2 reads FQNEAQ (reference sequence). CDR3 length equals 17 residues. The CDR3 DNA reads as TGTGCCAGCAGCTTGGTTACCCCGGGACGACTAATTGAAAAACTGTTTTTT. Protein sequence: CASSLVTPGRLIEKLFF.

The sample holds a few counts of this clonotype. The chain employs TRBV6-4 and TRBJ2-3, with 12 bases lining up with TRBD2. With 6 bases clipped from V and 6 bases from J, the junction kept 19 bases outside the gene matches. Germline-derived CDR1 and CDR2 are MRHNA and SNTAGT. CDR3 length: 19 residues. As DNA, the CDR3 is TGTGCCAGCAGAAACCCAAAGGGACTAGCGGGCAGAGGAGGGGATACGCAGTATTTT. Translating it yields CASRNPKGLAGRGGDTQYF.

Comment on this clonotype: An end of the junction does not agree with germline; a read error may underlie this. The chain is built from TRBV29-1 and TRBJ2-7; no firm D call. The CDR3 totals 14 residues. Per the germline V gene, CDR1 is SQVTM and CDR2 is ANQGSEA. The DNA for the CDR3 is TGCAGCGCTGGGTCACCGGGCCTTTCCTCCGAGCAGTACTTC. Translating gives CSAGSPGLSSEQYF.

The chain carries TRBV5-1 and TRBJ2-1, with D perhaps matching TRBD2 (5 bases). The CDR3 has 15 amino acids. Between the trimmed V and J ends, which lost 4 bases and 4 bases, there was a span of 15 bases. From germline, CDR1 is SGHRS and CDR2 YFSETQ. The CDR3: CASSPLGGRYNEQFF. The CDR3 DNA reads TGCGCCAGCAGCCCCCTCGGCGGGCGGTACAATGAGCAGTTCTTC.

CDR3 in DNA: TGTGCCAGCAGTTACCAACTAGCGGGAGGAGGTGAGACCCAGTACTTC. Protein: CASSYQLAGGGETQYF. The V gene is TRBV6-2 or TRBV6-3, the J gene TRBJ2-5; 12 bases align to TRBD2. Per the germline V gene, CDR1 is MNHEY and CDR2 is SVGEGT. CDR3 length: 16 amino acids. V was pared by 2 bases and J by 5 bases, with 6 bases of the junction left unmatched.

This sequence joins TRBV7-2 and TRBJ1-5; maybe TRBD1 (6 bases). The CDR3 length is 13 residues. Trimming cost V 6 bases and J 6 bases, with 12 bases left between them. Germline V gene lookup returns CDR1 SGHTA and CDR2 FQGNSA. The CDR3 sequence is CASSTGWSQPQHF. In nucleotides, the CDR3 is TGTGCCAGCAGTACAGGGTGGAGTCAGCCCCAGCATTTT.

Only a few counts were recorded for this clonotype. The chain joins TRBV28 to TRBJ2-7; D possibly corresponds to TRBD2 (7 bases). The CDR3 has 15 amino acids. The V end was cut by 8 bases, the J end by 3 bases, with 20 bases between. Per germline, CDR1 MDHEN and CDR2 SYDVKM. DNA of the CDR3: TGTGCCAGCCGCTCGAGGACAGCGGGAAACTACGAGCAGTACTTC. Amino acids: CASRSRTAGNYEQYF.